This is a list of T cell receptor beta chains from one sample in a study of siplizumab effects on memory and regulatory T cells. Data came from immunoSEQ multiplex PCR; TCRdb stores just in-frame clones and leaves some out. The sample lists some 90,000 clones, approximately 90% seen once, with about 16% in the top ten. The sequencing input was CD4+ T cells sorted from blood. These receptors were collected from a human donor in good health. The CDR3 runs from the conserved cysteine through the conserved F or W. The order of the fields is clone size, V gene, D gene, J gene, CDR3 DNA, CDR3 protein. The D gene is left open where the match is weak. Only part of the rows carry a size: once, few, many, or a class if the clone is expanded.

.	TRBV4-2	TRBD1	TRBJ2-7	TGTGCCAGCAGCCAAGCAGGGACAGAGAAGTACGAGCAGTACTTC	CASSQAGTEKYEQYF
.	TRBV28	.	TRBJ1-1	TGTGCCAGCAGCCTATCATCAGGGGTCACTGAAGCTTTCTTT	CASSLSSGVTEAFF
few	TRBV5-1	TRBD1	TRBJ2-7	TGCGCCAGCAGACGGACAGGGGAGGAGCAGTACTTC	CASRRTGEEQYF
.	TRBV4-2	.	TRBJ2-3	TGTGCCAGCAGCCAAGAAGTCACAGCGGACGGTGGGAATACGCAGTATTTT	CASSQEVTADGGNTQYF
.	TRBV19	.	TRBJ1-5	TGTGCCAGTAGTGAGGGGACCAATCAGCCCCAGCATTTT	CASSEGTNQPQHF
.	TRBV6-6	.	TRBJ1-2	TGTGCCAGCAGCCCCTCCGGACGGCCGGGCGGCTACACCTTC	CASSPSGRPGGYTF
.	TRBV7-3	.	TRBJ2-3	TGTGCCAGCAGCTTAAACCCGGGGGCGTCCACAGATACGCAGTATTTT	CASSLNPGASTDTQYF
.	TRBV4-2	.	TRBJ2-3	TGTGCCAGCAGCCAAGAAATAACAGATACGCAGTATTTT	CASSQEITDTQYF
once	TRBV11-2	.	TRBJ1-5	TGTGCCAGCAGCTTAGGGGGCAGGGGAAAACAGGGTCAGCCCCAGCATTTT	CASSLGGRGKQGQPQHF
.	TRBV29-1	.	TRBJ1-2	TGCAGCGTTGAAGGTGGCTACACCTTC	CSVEGGYTF
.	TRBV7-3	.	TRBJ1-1	TGTGCCAGCACCCTGAGGGGGAACACTGAAGCTTTCTTT	CASTLRGNTEAFF
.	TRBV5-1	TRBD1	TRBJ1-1	TGCGCCAGCAGCCGGACAGGGGGGTACACTGAAGCTTTCTTT	CASSRTGGYTEAFF
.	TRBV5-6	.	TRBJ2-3	TGTGCCAGCAGCTTGGGAATAAAGGATACGCAGTATTTT	CASSLGIKDTQYF
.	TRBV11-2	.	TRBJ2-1	TGTGCCAGCAGCTTAAGGACCGCGCGGAATGAGCAGTTCTTC	CASSLRTARNEQFF
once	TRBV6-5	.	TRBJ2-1	TGTGCCAGCAGTTACTCGCGGGGCTATGAGCAGTTCTTC	CASSYSRGYEQFF
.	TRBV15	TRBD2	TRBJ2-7	TGTGCCACCAGCAGAGATCATGGGACTAGTACCTACGAGCAGTACTTC	CATSRDHGTSTYEQYF
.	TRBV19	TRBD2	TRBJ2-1	TGTGCCAGTAGTATAGTAGCGGGAGGAACCAATGAGCAGTTCTTC	CASSIVAGGTNEQFF
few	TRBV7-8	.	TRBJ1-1	TGTGCCAGCAGCCTCGGCAGGTGGGGGAACACTGAAGCTTTCTTT	CASSLGRWGNTEAFF
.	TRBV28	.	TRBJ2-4	TGTGCCAGCAGGGAACAGGGTGGGCAGAGAAACATTCAGTACTTC	CASREQGGQRNIQYF
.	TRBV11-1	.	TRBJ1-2	TGTGCCAGCAGCCAATCAGGGGAGGCTGGCTACACCTTC	CASSQSGEAGYTF
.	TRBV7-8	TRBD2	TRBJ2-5	TGTGCCACCTCTAGCGGGAGGGTTTCAGAGACCCAGTACTTC	CATSSGRVSETQYF
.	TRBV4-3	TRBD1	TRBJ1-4	TGCGCCAGCAGCCTCGACAGGGGGCGTAATGAAAAACTGTTTTTT	CASSLDRGRNEKLFF